This TCR beta chain is from a study of molecular identifiers for immune sequencing clone quantification. In the study overall: Four of five RNA aliquots from around 18,000 or 91,000 naive CD8 T cells were sequenced. Broader study findings: In cases of identical TCR molecules sharing a barcode, highly expanded clone sizes could be underestimated. Whereas naive cells kept under 1% of molecules in clones above 20 RNA copies, such clones held over 99% in effectors.

A remark on this clonotype: Its antigen is still unknown. One base away lies a much larger clone, so this may be a sequencing read error.

Per the germline V gene, CDR1 is MNHNY and CDR2 is SVGAGI (reference sequence). Trimming left V 6 bases short and J 0 bases short, with 18 bases between. This CDR3 has 17 amino acids. Naive CD8 T cells were sorted as CD8+CD4-CCR7+CD45RA+. TCRdb passed the PCR reads through MiXCR, listing each CDR3 protein once. This sample yields hundreds of thousands of distinct CDR3 sequences, of which nearly 20% are seen a single time; 0.85% to 0.9% belongs to the top ten. The sample taken for sequencing was naive CD8+ T cells from blood, with Jurkat cell RNA spiked in. Subset in this sample: FACS-sorted CD8+CD4-CCR7+CD45RA+ naive T cells. This clonotype was obtained from a human donor in good health. Some libraries in this study had Jurkat cell RNA spiked in. The chain is built from TRBV6-6 and TRBJ1-5; tentative D call: TRBD1 (6 bases). CDR3 sequence (DNA): TGTGCCAGCAGCCTTTCGGCGGGGGCGGGTAGCAATCAGCCCCAGCATTTT. Its translation: CASSLSAGAGSNQPQHF.